This T cell receptor (beta chain) emerged from a study of T and B cells in COVID-19 patients. Study summary: Critical illness requiring mechanical ventilation or extracorporeal membrane oxygenation affected three fifths of the roughly 20 active-infection patients.

TRB was amplified from around 250-460 ng of blood genomic DNA. CDR1 and CDR2 from the germline V gene are DFQATT and SNEGSKA (reference sequence). Trimming cost V 1 base and J 10 bases, with 11 bases left between them. CDR3 size: 13 residues. TRB rearrangements were amplified by multiplex PCR with BIOMED2 TRB-A/B primers. Each CDR3 protein is one row after TCRdb ran MiXCR on the multiplex PCR reads. The sample gives 20,000 or so distinct CDR3 sequences, roughly 29% of which show up once; around 2.8% is in the top ten. Sequencing was done on a sample of blood. The clonotype originates from a human donor who had recovered from COVID-19. The rearrangement links TRBV20-1 to TRBJ1-6, with no clear D. The CDR3 nucleotides are TGCAGTGCTAGAGTTTCCCCCGAGTCACCCCTCCACTTT. This encodes CSARVSPESPLHF.